Below are 18 T cell receptor beta chains sequenced from a single sample in a study of response to subunit inactivated influenza vaccine. MiXCR, run by TCRdb on the RT-PCR reads, gives a single entry per CDR3 protein. The sample lists more than 450,000 distinct CDR3 sequences; 7.6% were seen once. The source material was PBMCs from blood, sampled approximately 25 months after vaccination. Source of these receptors: a man aged 45 to 70 who received an inactivated influenza vaccine.

This clonotype was observed a handful of times. This may be a read error: a much more frequent sequence differs by one nucleotide. The chain is built from TRBV5-1 and TRBJ2-3; no definite D call. The CDR3 has 16 amino acids. CDR1 SGHRS and CDR2 YFSETQ come from the germline V gene. V dropped 4 bases and J dropped 0 bases, with 15 bases sitting between them. The chain's CDR3 is CASSARVSISTDTQYF. Written as DNA, the CDR3 is TGCGCCAGCAGCGCCCGGGTCTCGATCAGCACAGATACGCAGTATTTT.

This clonotype was seen ten or more times. The rearrangement uses TRBV4-1 and TRBJ2-7, with a possible D match to TRBD1 (5 bases). Trimming removed 4 bases at V and 4 bases at J, with 17 bases between. Per the germline V gene, CDR1 is MGHRA and CDR2 is YSYEKL. The CDR3 loop spans 15 amino acids. The CDR3 reads CASSLNLGPGYEQYF. DNA of the CDR3: TGCGCCAGCAGCCTCAATCTGGGGCCTGGGTACGAGCAGTACTTC.

This clonotype was seen a few times. V is TRBV12-3 or TRBV12-4 and J is TRBJ2-3, with TRBD1 matching 10 bases. After removal of 0 bases from V and 5 bases from J, the junction contained 5 bases not matched to a gene. The CDR3 sequence is 16 residues long. The CDR3 protein is CASSLAGTGAKDTQYF. DNA of the CDR3: TGTGCCAGCAGTTTAGCGGGGACAGGGGCGAAAGATACGCAGTATTTT.

The chain combines TRBV29-1 with TRBJ2-1; 8 bases map to TRBD2. Trimming removed 4 bases from V and 5 bases from J; junction bases left unmatched: 7. This CDR3 region has 14 residues. Germline-derived CDR1 and CDR2 are SQVTM and ANQGSEA. Written as DNA, the CDR3 is TGCAGCGTTGTCGGGACTAGTAGTAACAATGAGCAGTTCTTC. Its translation: CSVVGTSSNNEQFF.

In this sample, this clonotype turned up a few times. The J gene is TRBJ2-3, the V gene TRBV10-3; TRBD1 aligns across 7 bases. Germline CDR1 reads ENHRY; CDR2 reads SYGVKD. The CDR3 length is 16 residues. V lost 0 bases, J lost 3 bases, and 6 bases stayed unmatched. CDR3: CAISESRDRATDTQYF. DNA for the CDR3: TGTGCCATCAGTGAGTCGCGAGACAGGGCAACAGATACGCAGTATTTT.

CDR3 sequence: CSARAVEGRVDTEAFF. DNA for the CDR3: TGCAGTGCTAGAGCGGTTGAGGGAAGGGTGGACACTGAAGCTTTCTTT. The chain links TRBV20-1 to TRBJ1-1; D remains unclear. This CDR3 comprises 16 residues. CDR1 and CDR2 from the germline V gene are DFQATT and SNEGSKA (reference sequence). Trimming removed 1 base at V and 3 bases at J, with 18 bases between.

Written as DNA, the CDR3 is TGCGCCAGCAGCCATGTGGGACGGACCTACGAGCAGTACTTC. It specifies CASSHVGRTYEQYF. The gene calls are TRBV4-3 and TRBJ2-7; D might be TRBD1 or TRBD2, each matching 5 bases. Between the trimmed V and J ends, which lost 3 bases and 2 bases, there was a span of 11 bases. Looked up from germline, CDR1 is LGHNA and CDR2 is YSLEER. This CDR3 comprises 14 residues.

This clonotype was picked up many times. The rearrangement links TRBV28 to TRBJ2-7; D possibly matches TRBD1 or TRBD2 (5 bases each). Looked up from germline, CDR1 is MDHEN and CDR2 is SYDVKM. The CDR3 has 16 residues. Trimming removed 7 bases at V and 5 bases at J, with 24 bases between. The CDR3: CASTYVPGPPMDEQYF. The CDR3 nucleotides read TGTGCCAGCACTTATGTCCCGGGGCCTCCCATGGACGAGCAGTACTTC.

The chain links TRBV6-5 to TRBJ1-1; D perhaps matches TRBD1 (5 bases). Deletions cut 0 bases from V and 10 bases from J, with 15 bases between. Looked up from germline, CDR1 is MNHEY and CDR2 is SVGAGI. The CDR3 consists of 14 residues. The DNA for the CDR3 is TGTGCCAGCAGTTACTCGAGGGCTCAGGGAATAGCTTTCTTT. Encoded protein: CASSYSRAQGIAFF.

In its sample, this clonotype was seen a few times. This chain connects TRBV2 to TRBJ2-5, with D uncertain. V was pared by 7 bases and J by 5 bases, with 8 bases between. Looked up from germline, CDR1 is SNHLY and CDR2 is FYNNEI. The CDR3 length is 11 residues. The DNA of the CDR3 is TGTGCCAGCAATTTTGAGGAGACCCAGTACTTC. The encoded protein is CASNFEETQYF.

This clonotype was seen ten or more times. The chain has TRBV3-1 and TRBJ2-7; D gene uncertain. The CDR3 spans 11 residues. Per the germline V gene, CDR1 is LGHDT and CDR2 is YNNKEL (reference sequence). V lost 4 bases and J 2 bases, leaving 3 bases between the germline ends. In DNA form, the CDR3 reads TGTGCCAGCAGCCGGACCTACGAGCAGTACTTC. Translating it yields CASSRTYEQYF.

This clonotype occurred many times. The V and J genes are TRBV12-3 or TRBV12-4 and TRBJ2-1; D gene ambiguous. V gave up 5 bases and J gave up 9 bases, with 11 bases separating them. This CDR3 is 12 amino acids long. This chain's CDR3 is CASSKDFGEQFF. The CDR3 coding sequence is TGTGCCAGCAGTAAGGATTTTGGTGAGCAGTTCTTC.

This clonotype has only a few counts. The gene calls are TRBV5-6 and TRBJ2-2; 8 bases align to TRBD1. The J segment lost 5 bases and the V segment lost 0 bases, leaving 3 bases of the junction unmatched. The CDR3 has 15 amino acids. Germline assignment: CDR1 SGHDT and CDR2 YYEEEE. The chain's CDR3 is CASSLVGQETGELFF. As DNA, the CDR3 is TGTGCCAGCAGCTTGGTGGGACAGGAGACCGGGGAGCTGTTTTTT.

The table lists this clonotype with a few counts. The chain has TRBV6-1 and TRBJ2-7; D possibly corresponds to TRBD1 (6 bases). Germline CDR1 reads MNHNS; CDR2 reads SASEGT. V lost 8 bases to trimming and J lost 2 bases, with 16 bases between them. The CDR3 totals 14 residues. In nucleotides, the CDR3 is TGTGCCAGCGCAGTTTTCAGGGGACCCTACGAGCAGTACTTC. Protein sequence: CASAVFRGPYEQYF.

This clonotype was recorded a few times. The chain is built from TRBV28 and TRBJ2-3, with 7 positions matching TRBD2. CDR1 and CDR2 (germline): MDHEN, SYDVKM. V shed 4 bases and J 0 bases; nucleotides not matched to a gene: 10. CDR3 length: 17 amino acids. The CDR3 reads CASSSPGGSESTDTQYF. CDR3 DNA: TGTGCCAGCAGTTCCCCGGGGGGAAGCGAGAGCACAGATACGCAGTATTTT.

This chain connects TRBV12-3 or TRBV12-4 to TRBJ1-2; 8 bases fit TRBD1. The CDR3 is 16 amino acids. Trimming took 6 bases from V and 1 from J; bases not matched to a gene: 10. CDR3 nucleotides: TGTGCCAGCAGGCGGATCACAGGGGGAAGTAACTATGGCTACACCTTC. Protein sequence: CASRRITGGSNYGYTF.

This clonotype showed up many times. The chain is built from TRBV29-1 and TRBJ2-7; TRBD1 is a possible D gene (6 bases). The germline V gene has CDR1 SQVTM and CDR2 ANQGSEA. Trimming removed 2 bases at V and 4 bases at J, with 21 bases between. The CDR3 loop spans 16 amino acids. CDR3 coding DNA: TGCAGCGTTGAAATGGGTGCGACAGGCGCTCGATACGAGCAGTACTTC. This gives the protein CSVEMGATGARYEQYF.

Many counts were recorded for this clonotype. The V and J genes are TRBV20-1 and TRBJ2-3, with D hard to call. There are 16 residues in the CDR3. Trimming pared 0 bases from V and 0 bases from J, leaving 13 bases between. Germline V CDR1 and CDR2: DFQATT, SNEGSKA (reference sequence). Here the CDR3 reads CSARDRRRTSTDTQYF. The CDR3 DNA sequence: TGCAGTGCTAGAGATCGCAGAAGAACGAGCACAGATACGCAGTATTTT.